The sequence of this TCR beta chain was determined in a study of cytomegalovirus exposure and HLA in healthy donors. Overall study findings and caveats: The authors later linked a missense DCLRE1C variant to TCR beta V- and J-gene trimming.

Researchers ran the PCR with 60 Vbeta and 13 Jbeta primers. Authors' methods: Later, about 80 million unique TCR beta chains were counted in an analysis, and around 11 million of them were shared. Libraries were prepared by immunoSEQ multiplex PCR; TCRdb keeps only in-frame clonotypes and omits some of them. The V and J calls and the clone size are those of that table, but D and trimming were determined from the DNA. Among approximately 120,000 clones, 72% were seen once, and the ten largest hold approximately 3.5%. Concerning this clone: Its antigen is not known.

The junction had 6 bases not matched to a gene; V was cut back by 0 bases and J by 3 bases. CDR3 length: 17 amino acids. Germline V gene sequence: CDR1 SGHDT, CDR2 YYEEEE. Specimen: PBMCs. The V gene is TRBV5-6, the J gene TRBJ2-6; 7 bases align to TRBD2. The sequence was collected from a man aged 30 to 45 in good health and CMV-seronegative. This CDR3 reads CASSLGGGYGGANVLTF. CDR3 nucleotide sequence: TGTGCCAGCAGCTTGGGGGGAGGGTATGGTGGGGCCAACGTCCTGACTTTC.